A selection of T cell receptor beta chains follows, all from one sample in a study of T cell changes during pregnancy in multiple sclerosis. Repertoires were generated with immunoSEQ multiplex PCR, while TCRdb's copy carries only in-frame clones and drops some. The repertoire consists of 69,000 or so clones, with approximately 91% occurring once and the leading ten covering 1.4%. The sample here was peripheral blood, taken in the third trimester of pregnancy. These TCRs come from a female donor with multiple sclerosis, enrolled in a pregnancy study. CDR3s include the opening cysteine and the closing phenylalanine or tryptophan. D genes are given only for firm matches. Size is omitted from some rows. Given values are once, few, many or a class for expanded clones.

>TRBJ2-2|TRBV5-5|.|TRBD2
CASSRGRTGELFF
TGTGCCAGCAGCCGCGGGAGGACCGGGGAGCTGTTTTTT
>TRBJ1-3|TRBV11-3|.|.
CASSPGHSGNTIYF
TGTGCCAGCAGCCCTGGACACTCTGGAAACACCATATATTTT
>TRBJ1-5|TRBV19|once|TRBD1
CASGQGREQPQHF
TGTGCCAGTGGACAGGGACGAGAACAGCCCCAGCATTTT
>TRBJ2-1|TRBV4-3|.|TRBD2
CASSQDPRGGSNEQFF
TGCGCCAGCAGCCAAGATCCACGGGGAGGGTCCAATGAGCAGTTCTTC
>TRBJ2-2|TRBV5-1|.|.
CASSRDRNTGELFF
TGCGCCAGCAGCAGAGACAGGAACACCGGGGAGCTGTTTTTT
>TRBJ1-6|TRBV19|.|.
CASSEGGRNSPLHF
TGTGCCAGTAGTGAGGGCGGACGCAATTCACCCCTCCACTTT
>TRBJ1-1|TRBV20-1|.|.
CSARDRAEAFF
TGCAGTGCTAGAGATAGAGCTGAAGCTTTCTTT
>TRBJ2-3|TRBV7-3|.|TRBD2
CASSQSSGDADTQYF
TGTGCCAGCAGCCAATCTAGCGGGGACGCAGATACGCAGTATTTT
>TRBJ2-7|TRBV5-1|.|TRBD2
CASSLGIAGGLYEQYF
TGCGCCAGCAGCTTGGGTATAGCGGGGGGACTTTACGAGCAGTACTTC
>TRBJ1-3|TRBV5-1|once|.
CASSLRGGTPLSGNTIYF
TGCGCCAGCAGCTTGAGGGGAGGGACGCCTCTCTCTGGAAACACCATATATTTT
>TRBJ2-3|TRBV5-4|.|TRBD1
CASSAGQGIADTQYF
TGTGCCAGCAGCGCCGGACAGGGCATAGCAGATACGCAGTATTTT
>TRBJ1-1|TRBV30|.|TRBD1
CACHRGSTEAFF
TGTGCCTGCCACAGGGGGTCCACTGAAGCTTTCTTT
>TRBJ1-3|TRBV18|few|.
CASSPGAGNTIYF
TGTGCCAGCTCACCAGGAGCGGGAAACACCATATATTTT
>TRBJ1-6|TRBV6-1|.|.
CASSEGRNRENSPLHF
TGTGCCAGCAGTGAAGGGCGAAACAGGGAGAATTCACCCCTCCACTTT
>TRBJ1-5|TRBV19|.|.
CASSRAGRSSNQPQHF
TGTGCCAGTAGCAGGGCGGGACGGAGTAGCAATCAGCCCCAGCATTTT
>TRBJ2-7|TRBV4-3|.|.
CASSQELGVRPYEQYF
TGCGCCAGCAGCCAAGAGTTGGGCGTTCGACCCTACGAGCAGTACTTC
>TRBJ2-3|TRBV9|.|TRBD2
CASSVGLAGGRSSDTQYF
TGTGCCAGCAGCGTAGGACTAGCGGGGGGGCGGAGTTCGGATACGCAGTATTTT
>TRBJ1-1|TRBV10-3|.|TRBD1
CAIGDQGANTEAFF
TGTGCCATAGGAGATCAGGGGGCGAACACTGAAGCTTTCTTT
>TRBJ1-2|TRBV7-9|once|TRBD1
CASSFRDRDPGGYTF
TGTGCCAGCAGCTTCCGGGACAGGGATCCGGGTGGCTACACCTTC
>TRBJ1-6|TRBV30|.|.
CAWSPGLDRSSYNSPLHF
TGTGCCTGGAGTCCAGGACTAGACAGAAGCTCCTATAATTCACCCCTCCACTTT
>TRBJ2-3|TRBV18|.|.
CASSPRGGDTQYF
TGTGCCAGCTCACCTAGAGGTGGAGATACGCAGTATTTT
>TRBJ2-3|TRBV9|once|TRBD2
CASSARRTSGTDTQYF
TGTGCCAGCAGCGCCCGTAGGACTAGCGGCACAGATACGCAGTATTTT
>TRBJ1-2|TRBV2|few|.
CASSGSVNYGYTF
TGTGCCAGCAGTGGTTCGGTTAACTATGGCTACACCTTC